Following are 19 T cell receptor beta chains from one sample sequenced in a study of blood T cell repertoires in COVID-19. TCRdb's copy holds only in-frame clones and misses some; the assay was immunoSEQ multiplex PCR. The table includes about 260,000 clones, 75% to 90% detected once. Material: peripheral blood. These receptors were obtained from a woman between 45 and 65 years old who had recovered from COVID-19.

This rearrangement joins TRBV2 to TRBJ2-4; D possibly corresponds to TRBD1 (6 bases). V lost 3 bases to trimming and J lost 1 base, with 10 bases between them. Per the germline V gene, CDR1 is SNHLY and CDR2 is FYNNEI. The CDR3 covers 15 residues. Here the CDR3 DNA reads TGTGCCAGCAGTGATTACAGGGCGGCCAAAAACATTCAGTACTTC. Translating gives CASSDYRAAKNIQYF.

The chain employs TRBV28 and TRBJ1-1; TRBD1 matches at 9 bases. CDR1 and CDR2 (germline): MDHEN, SYDVKM. This CDR3 is 14 amino acids long. J gave up 5 bases and V 3 bases, and 4 bases lay outside the gene matches. This CDR3 is CASSFRGQGTEAFF. The CDR3, as DNA: TGTGCCAGCAGTTTTAGAGGACAGGGGACTGAAGCTTTCTTT.

This clone was seen a single time. The chain links TRBV2 to TRBJ2-5; 7 nucleotides agree with TRBD1. Germline V gene sequence: CDR1 SNHLY, CDR2 FYNNEI. J gave up 3 bases and V 3 bases, and 10 bases lay outside the gene matches. The CDR3 extends over 16 amino acids. The CDR3 loop reads CASSDYRGVVEETQYF. The DNA of the CDR3 is TGTGCCAGCAGTGACTACAGGGGAGTTGTGGAAGAGACCCAGTACTTC.

The chain links TRBV5-1 to TRBJ2-7; a weak D match, TRBD1 (6 bases). This CDR3 comprises 15 residues. Trimming pared 3 bases from V and 3 bases from J, leaving 16 bases between. Looked up from germline, CDR1 is SGHRS and CDR2 is YFSETQ. In DNA form, the CDR3 reads TGCGCCAGCAGCTCGACCAGGGGTCCCTTCTACGAGCAGTACTTC. Residues: CASSSTRGPFYEQYF.

V usage is TRBV9 and J usage is TRBJ1-5; 7 nucleotides agree with TRBD1. This CDR3 contains 15 residues. The J segment lost 11 bases and the V segment lost 3 bases, leaving 14 bases of the junction unmatched. The germline CDR1 and CDR2 sequences are SGDLS and YYNGEE. The CDR3 loop reads CASSATGMESGSQHF. CDR3 nucleotide sequence: TGTGCCAGCAGCGCGACAGGGATGGAATCAGGGTCCCAGCATTTT.

The chain is built from TRBV7-8 and TRBJ1-2, with D unresolved. CDR1 is SGHVS, CDR2 FQNEAQ, per germline. V dropped 5 bases and J dropped 1 base, with 5 bases sitting between them. This CDR3 has 12 amino acids. The CDR3, as DNA: TGTGCCAGCAGCCCAGATAACTATGGCTACACCTTC. Translation: CASSPDNYGYTF.

J is TRBJ1-1 and V is TRBV6-1, with no clear D. Germline-derived CDR1 and CDR2 are MNHNS and SASEGT. Trimming left V 3 bases short and J 5 bases short, with 10 bases between. CDR3 size: 13 residues. CDR3 region: CASSEGVRTEAFF. The CDR3 DNA is TGTGCCAGCAGTGAGGGAGTGCGGACTGAAGCTTTCTTT.

This chain's CDR3 is CSVESAGELFF. CDR3 nucleotide sequence: TGCAGCGTTGAAAGCGCCGGGGAGCTGTTTTTT. This sequence joins TRBV29-1 and TRBJ2-2; D not resolved. V lost 2 bases and J lost 6, with 4 bases in between. Germline CDR1 is SQVTM and CDR2 is ANQGSEA. The CDR3 sequence is 11 residues long.

This clone occurred a few times. The genes are TRBV11-2 and TRBJ2-1, with TRBD1 matching over 7 bases. CDR1 and CDR2 (germline): SGHAT, FQNNGV. The CDR3 runs 16 residues. The trim removed 5 bases at V and 3 bases at J, leaving 10 bases unmatched. CDR3 DNA: TGTGCCAGCAGCACCTACCGACAGGGCAACTACAATGAGCAGTTCTTC. This encodes CASSTYRQGNYNEQFF.

The V call is TRBV7-3, the J call TRBJ2-7; 7 nucleotides align to TRBD1. The CDR3 spans 15 residues. The germline gives CDR1 SGHTA, CDR2 FQGTGA. V shed 6 bases, J shed 3 bases, and the junction held 11 bases outside the gene matches. The CDR3 here is CASSRSPGTDYEQYF. The CDR3 region has the DNA TGTGCCAGCAGTCGTAGCCCCGGGACAGACTACGAGCAGTACTTC. Based on the CDR3 plus reference TRBV7-3 and TRBJ2-7, the full variable domain is GAGVSQTPSNKVTEKGKYVELRCDPISGHTALYWYRQSLGQGPEFLIYFQGTGAADDSGLPNDRFFAVRPEGSVSTLKIQRTERGDSAVYLCASSRSPGTDYEQYFGPGTRLTVT.

The chain uses TRBV5-1 and TRBJ2-2; D gene ambiguous. The length of the CDR3 is 15 residues. V was trimmed by 0 bases and J by 4 bases, leaving 10 bases between them. From germline, CDR1 is SGHRS and CDR2 YFSETQ. The CDR3 spells CASSLDPGFTGELFF. The CDR3 region has the DNA TGCGCCAGCAGCTTGGACCCCGGGTTCACCGGGGAGCTGTTTTTT.

In its sample, this clone was seen once. This sequence joins TRBV7-9 and TRBJ2-7, with 7 bases fitting TRBD1. Trimming at V came to 3 bases and at J to 6 bases, leaving 11 bases not matched to a gene. Germline CDR1 SEHNR, CDR2 FQNEAQ (reference sequence). The CDR3 has 15 amino acids. In DNA, the CDR3 is TGTGCCAGCAGCTTTAGGACAGGTGTTTTAGGCGAGCAGTACTTC. It encodes CASSFRTGVLGEQYF.

The chain links TRBV4-1 to TRBJ1-5, with a possible D match to TRBD1 (5 bases). V was trimmed by 0 bases and J by 2 bases, leaving 11 bases between them. The CDR3 extends over 16 amino acids. Germline values: CDR1 MGHRA, CDR2 YSYEKL. The CDR3 spells CASSQDLGGGNQPQHF. The CDR3 region has the DNA TGCGCCAGCAGCCAAGATTTGGGGGGGGGCAATCAGCCCCAGCATTTT.

The gene calls are TRBV4-3 and TRBJ2-1; 9 nucleotides align to TRBD1. The CDR3 totals 16 residues. Trimming cost V 4 bases and J 3 bases; bases outside gene matches: 7. CDR1 and CDR2 from the germline V gene are LGHNA and YSLEER. The CDR3 coding sequence is TGCGCCAGCAGCCGCTGGGGACAGGGATACTACAATGAGCAGTTCTTC. Its protein product is CASSRWGQGYYNEQFF.

The gene calls are TRBV5-1 and TRBJ2-1, with 11 positions matching TRBD2. This CDR3 has 16 amino acids. With V trimmed by 7 bases and J by 1 base, 7 bases remained unmatched. Germline assignment: CDR1 SGHRS and CDR2 YFSETQ. The CDR3 DNA sequence: TGCGCCAGCGGAGTACTAGCGGGAGAATCCTACAATGAGCAGTTCTTC. Encoded protein: CASGVLAGESYNEQFF.

This chain uses TRBV6-5 with TRBJ2-2; 10 bases align to TRBD1. V gave up 6 bases and J gave up 3 bases; unmatched junction bases: 1. The CDR3 covers 14 residues. Germline assignment: CDR1 MNHEY and CDR2 SVGAGI. CDR3 nucleotides: TGTGCCAGCAGGGACAGGGGGGACACCGGGGAGCTGTTTTTT. This translates into CASRDRGDTGELFF.

J is TRBJ2-7 and V is TRBV7-2; D is unresolved. CDR3 length equals 12 residues. The germline V gene encodes CDR1 SGHTA and CDR2 FQGNSA. Trimming took off 3 bases at V and 4 bases at J, with 7 bases between the two ends. The DNA for the CDR3 is TGTGCCAGCAGCTTCCGCGCGTACGAGCAGTACTTC. As protein: CASSFRAYEQYF.

The V gene is TRBV11-2, the J gene TRBJ2-7; 8 positions agree with TRBD1. The germline gives CDR1 SGHAT, CDR2 FQNNGV. V was pared by 5 bases and J by 4 bases, with 7 bases of the junction left unmatched. This CDR3 region has 14 residues. The chain's CDR3 is CASSLDRGRYEQYF. The CDR3 nucleotides are TGTGCCAGCAGCCTTGACAGGGGACGGTACGAGCAGTACTTC.

CDR3 bases: TGTGCCAGCAGCCCTAACCCGGGACTCGGCAATGAGCAGTTCTTC. It codes for CASSPNPGLGNEQFF. The chain joins TRBV5-4 to TRBJ2-1; possible D gene TRBD2, 6 bases. V lost 4 bases and J lost 6, with 17 bases in between. This CDR3 has 15 residues. The germline gives CDR1 SGHNT, CDR2 YYREEE (reference sequence).